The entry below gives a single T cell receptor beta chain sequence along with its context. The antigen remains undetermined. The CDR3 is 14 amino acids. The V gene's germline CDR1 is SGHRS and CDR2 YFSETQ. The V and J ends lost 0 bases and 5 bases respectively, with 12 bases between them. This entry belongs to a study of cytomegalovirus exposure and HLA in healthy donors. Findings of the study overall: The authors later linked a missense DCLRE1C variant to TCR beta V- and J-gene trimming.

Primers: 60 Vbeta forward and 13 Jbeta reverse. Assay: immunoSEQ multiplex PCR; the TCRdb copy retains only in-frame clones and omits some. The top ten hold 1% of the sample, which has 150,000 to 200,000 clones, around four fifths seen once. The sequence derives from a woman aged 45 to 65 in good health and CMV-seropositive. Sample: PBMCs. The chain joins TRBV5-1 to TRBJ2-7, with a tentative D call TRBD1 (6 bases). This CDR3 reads CASSLAGQSNEQYF. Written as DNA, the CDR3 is TGCGCCAGCAGCTTGGCTGGACAGAGCAACGAGCAGTACTTC.